This record looks at one T cell receptor beta chain sequence and its context. Germline assignment: CDR1 SGHAT and CDR2 FQNNGV. The V and J ends lost 1 base and 7 bases respectively, with 20 bases between them. The CDR3 runs to 16 residues. Generated by immunoSEQ multiplex PCR, the TCRdb table keeps only in-frame clones and is missing some. Here the sample spans some 2.3 million clones, over 90% being singletons. The sample is drawn from a study of shared clonotypes between healthy human individuals. Sequenced input: naive CD4+ T cells from PBMCs. Subset reported: CD45RA+ positively selected. The TCR sequence derives from a man younger than 35 in good health. Some clones in this sample may be carry-over from other donors' samples. The J gene is TRBJ2-7, the V gene TRBV11-2; a possible D gene is TRBD2 (5 bases). The CDR3 spells CASSLGLVSPSGEQYF. CDR3 nucleotides: TGTGCCAGCAGCTTAGGGTTAGTTTCCCCGTCGGGGGAGCAGTACTTC.